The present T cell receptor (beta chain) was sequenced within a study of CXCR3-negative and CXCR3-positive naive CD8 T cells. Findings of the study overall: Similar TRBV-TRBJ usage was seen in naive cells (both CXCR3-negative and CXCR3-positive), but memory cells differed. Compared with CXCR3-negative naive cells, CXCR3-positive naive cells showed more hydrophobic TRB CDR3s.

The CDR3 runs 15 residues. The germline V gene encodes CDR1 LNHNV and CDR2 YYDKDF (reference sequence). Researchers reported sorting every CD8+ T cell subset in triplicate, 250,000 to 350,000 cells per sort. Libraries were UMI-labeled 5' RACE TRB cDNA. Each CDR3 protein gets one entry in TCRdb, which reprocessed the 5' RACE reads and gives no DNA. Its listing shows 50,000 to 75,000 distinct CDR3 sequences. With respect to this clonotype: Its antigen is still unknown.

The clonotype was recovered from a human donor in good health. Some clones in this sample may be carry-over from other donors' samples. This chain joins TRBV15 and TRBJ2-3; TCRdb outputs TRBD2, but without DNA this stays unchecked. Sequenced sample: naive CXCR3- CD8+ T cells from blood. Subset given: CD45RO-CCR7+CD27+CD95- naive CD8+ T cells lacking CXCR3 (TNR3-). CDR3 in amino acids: CATSIQRGATDTQYF.